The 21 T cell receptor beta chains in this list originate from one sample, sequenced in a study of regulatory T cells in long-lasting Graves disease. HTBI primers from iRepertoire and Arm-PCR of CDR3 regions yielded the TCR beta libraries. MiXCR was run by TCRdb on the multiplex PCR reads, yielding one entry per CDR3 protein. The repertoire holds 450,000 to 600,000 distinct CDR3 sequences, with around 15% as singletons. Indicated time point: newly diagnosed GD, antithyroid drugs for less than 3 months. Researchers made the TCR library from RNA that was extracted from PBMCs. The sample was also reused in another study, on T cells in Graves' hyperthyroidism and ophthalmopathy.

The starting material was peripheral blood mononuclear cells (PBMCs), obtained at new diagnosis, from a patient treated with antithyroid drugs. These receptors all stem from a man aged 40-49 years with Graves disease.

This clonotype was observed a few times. Here the CDR3 DNA reads TGTGCCAGCAGCCCCGGGGTGACCGGCGTCAAACGATACTACAATGAGCAGTTCTTC. This sequence encodes CASSPGVTGVKRYYNEQFF. The chain joins TRBV13 to TRBJ2-1, with D maybe TRBD2 (5 bases). Trimming removed 5 bases from V and 3 bases from J, with 26 bases in between. The germline gives CDR1 PRHDT, CDR2 FYEKMQ (reference sequence). The CDR3 has 19 residues.

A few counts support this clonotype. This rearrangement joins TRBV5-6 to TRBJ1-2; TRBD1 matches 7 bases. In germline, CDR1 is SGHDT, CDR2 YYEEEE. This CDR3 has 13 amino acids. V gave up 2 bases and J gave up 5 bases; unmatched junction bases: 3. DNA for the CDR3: TGTGCCAGCAGCTTCAGGGGGATATATGGCTACACCTTC. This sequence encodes CASSFRGIYGYTF.

In DNA, the CDR3 is TGTGCCAGCAGGGGGACAGGGGGCTCCTTCGAGACCCAGTACTTC. As protein: CASRGTGGSFETQYF. The V call is TRBV7-2, the J call TRBJ2-5; TRBD1 matches 12 bases. CDR1 is SGHTA, CDR2 FQGNSA, per germline. The V and J ends lost 6 bases and 5 bases, in that order; junction bases with no gene match: 7. This CDR3 is 15 amino acids long.

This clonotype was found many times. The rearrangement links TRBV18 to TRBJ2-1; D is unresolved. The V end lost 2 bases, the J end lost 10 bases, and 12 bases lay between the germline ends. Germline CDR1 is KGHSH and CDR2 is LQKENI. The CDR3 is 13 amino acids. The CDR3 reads CASSPGSGLEQFF. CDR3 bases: TGTGCCAGCTCACCAGGGTCGGGTCTCGAGCAGTTCTTC.

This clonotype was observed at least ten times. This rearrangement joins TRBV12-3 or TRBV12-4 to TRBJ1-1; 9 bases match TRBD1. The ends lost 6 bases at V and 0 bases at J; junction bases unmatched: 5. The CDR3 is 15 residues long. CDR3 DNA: TGTGCCAGCAGCCCAGGACAGGGGATGAACACTGAAGCTTTCTTT. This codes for CASSPGQGMNTEAFF.

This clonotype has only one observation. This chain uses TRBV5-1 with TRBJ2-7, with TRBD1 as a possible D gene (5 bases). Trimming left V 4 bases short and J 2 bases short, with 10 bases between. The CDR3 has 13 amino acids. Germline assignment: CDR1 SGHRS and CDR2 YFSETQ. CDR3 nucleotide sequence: TGCGCCAGCAGCCAAGACAGTCCCTACGAGCAGTACTTC. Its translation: CASSQDSPYEQYF.

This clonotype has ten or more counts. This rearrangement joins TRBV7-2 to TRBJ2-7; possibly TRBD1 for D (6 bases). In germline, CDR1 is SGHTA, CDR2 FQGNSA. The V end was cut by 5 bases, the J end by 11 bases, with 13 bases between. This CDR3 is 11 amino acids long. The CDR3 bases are TGTGCCAGCAGCCGAGGGGGACATAAGTACTTC. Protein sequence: CASSRGGHKYF.

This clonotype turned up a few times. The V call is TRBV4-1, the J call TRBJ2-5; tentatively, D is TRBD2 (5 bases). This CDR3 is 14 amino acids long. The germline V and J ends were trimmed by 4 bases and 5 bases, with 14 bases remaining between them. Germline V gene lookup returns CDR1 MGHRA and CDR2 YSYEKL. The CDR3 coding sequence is TGCGCCAGCAGCCTCCGCGGAGGTAGGGAGACCCAGTACTTC. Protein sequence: CASSLRGGRETQYF.

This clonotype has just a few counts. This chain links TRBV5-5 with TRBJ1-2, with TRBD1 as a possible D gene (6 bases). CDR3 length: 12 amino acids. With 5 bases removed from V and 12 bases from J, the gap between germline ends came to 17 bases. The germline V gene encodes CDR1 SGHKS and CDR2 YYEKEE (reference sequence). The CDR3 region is CASSSETGPHTF. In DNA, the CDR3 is TGTGCCAGCAGTTCCGAAACAGGGCCCCACACCTTC.

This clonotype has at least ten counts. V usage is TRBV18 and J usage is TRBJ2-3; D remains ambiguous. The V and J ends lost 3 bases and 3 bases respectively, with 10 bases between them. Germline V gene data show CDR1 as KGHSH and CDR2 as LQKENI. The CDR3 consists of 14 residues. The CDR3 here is CASSPRQKTDTQYF. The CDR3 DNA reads TGTGCCAGCTCACCTCGGCAGAAGACAGATACGCAGTATTTT.

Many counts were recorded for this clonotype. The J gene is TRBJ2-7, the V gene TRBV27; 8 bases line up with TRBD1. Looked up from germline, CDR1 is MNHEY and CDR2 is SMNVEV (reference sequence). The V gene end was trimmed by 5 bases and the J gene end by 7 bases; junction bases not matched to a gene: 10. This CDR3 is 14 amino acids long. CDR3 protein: CASSPDRVWNEQYF. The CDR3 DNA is TGTGCCAGCAGTCCGGACAGGGTTTGGAATGAGCAGTACTTC.

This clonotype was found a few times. The CDR3 DNA reads TGTGCCAGCAGTTCATTCGATAGCAATCAGCCCCAGCATTTT. This gives the protein CASSSFDSNQPQHF. The chain is built from TRBV12-3 or TRBV12-4 and TRBJ1-5; D ambiguous. There are 14 residues in the CDR3. The V and J ends lost 4 bases and 0 bases respectively, with 7 bases between them.

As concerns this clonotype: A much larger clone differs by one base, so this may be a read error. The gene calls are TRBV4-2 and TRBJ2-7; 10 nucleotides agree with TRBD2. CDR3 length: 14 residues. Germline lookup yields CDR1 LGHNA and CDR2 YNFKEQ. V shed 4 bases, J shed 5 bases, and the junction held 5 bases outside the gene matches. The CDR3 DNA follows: TGTGCCAGCAGCCGACTAGCGGGTGACCACGAGCAGTACTTC. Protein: CASSRLAGDHEQYF.

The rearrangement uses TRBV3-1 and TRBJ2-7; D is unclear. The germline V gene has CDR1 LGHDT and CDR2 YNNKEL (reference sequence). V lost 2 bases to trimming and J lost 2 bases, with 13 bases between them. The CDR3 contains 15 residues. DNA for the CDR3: TGTGCCAGCAGCCAAAAACCAGGCGGCACCTACGAGCAGTACTTC. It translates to CASSQKPGGTYEQYF.

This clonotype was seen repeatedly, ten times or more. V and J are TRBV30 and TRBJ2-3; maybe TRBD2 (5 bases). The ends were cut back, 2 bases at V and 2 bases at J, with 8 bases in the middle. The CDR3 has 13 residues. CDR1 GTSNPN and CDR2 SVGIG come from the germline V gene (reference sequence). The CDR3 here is CAWSSGPTDTQYF. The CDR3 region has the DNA TGTGCCTGGAGTAGCGGACCCACAGATACGCAGTATTTT.

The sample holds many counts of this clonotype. The chain's CDR3 is CASSSSGHPKNIQYF. Here the CDR3 DNA reads TGTGCCAGCAGTTCCTCGGGACACCCAAAAAACATTCAGTACTTC. This chain joins TRBV12-3 or TRBV12-4 and TRBJ2-4; a weak D match, TRBD1 (6 bases). The V end lost 4 bases, the J end lost 4 bases, and 14 bases lay between the germline ends. The CDR3 has 15 residues.

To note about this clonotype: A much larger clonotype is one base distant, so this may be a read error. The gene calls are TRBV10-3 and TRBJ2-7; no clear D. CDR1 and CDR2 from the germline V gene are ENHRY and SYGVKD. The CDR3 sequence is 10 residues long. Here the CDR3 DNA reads TGTACCATTGGACGGTACGAGCAGTACTTC. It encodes CTIGRYEQYF.

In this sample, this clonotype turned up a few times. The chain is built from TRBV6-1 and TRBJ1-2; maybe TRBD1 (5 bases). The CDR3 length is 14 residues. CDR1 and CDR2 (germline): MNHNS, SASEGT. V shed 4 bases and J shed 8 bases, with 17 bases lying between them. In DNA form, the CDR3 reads TGTGCCAGCAGTGGAGGGGCTCAGATTAGCGGCTACACCTTC. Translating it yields CASSGGAQISGYTF.

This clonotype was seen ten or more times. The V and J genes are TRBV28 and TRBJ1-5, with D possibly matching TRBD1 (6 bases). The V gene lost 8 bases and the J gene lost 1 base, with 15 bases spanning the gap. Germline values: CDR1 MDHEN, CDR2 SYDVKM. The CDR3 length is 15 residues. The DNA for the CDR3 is TGTGCCAGCGGCCAGGGGCGAGTCAGCAATCAGCCCCAGCATTTT. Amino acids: CASGQGRVSNQPQHF.

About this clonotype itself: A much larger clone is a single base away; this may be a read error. The CDR3 sequence is CASSSPGGNTGEPFF. For the CDR3, the DNA is TGTGCCAGCAGTTCCCCAGGGGGGAACACCGGGGAGCCGTTTTTT. The chain couples TRBV28 to TRBJ2-2; D possibly corresponds to TRBD1 (7 bases). This CDR3 has 15 amino acids. Germline V gene sequence: CDR1 MDHEN, CDR2 SYDVKM.

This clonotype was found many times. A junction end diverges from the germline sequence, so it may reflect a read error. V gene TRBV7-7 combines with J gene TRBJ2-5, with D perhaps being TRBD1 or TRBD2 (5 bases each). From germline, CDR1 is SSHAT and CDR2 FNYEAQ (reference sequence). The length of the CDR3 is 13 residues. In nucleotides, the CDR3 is TGTGCTAGCAAGTCCGGGGCGACGGGGACCCAGTACTTC. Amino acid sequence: CASKSGATGTQYF.